This T cell receptor beta chain derives from a study of molecular identifiers for immune sequencing clone quantification. Study results and caveats: Effector cells had over 99% of their molecules in clones above 20 RNA copies, while naive cells had under 1%. Barcode sharing among identical TCR molecules could make large clones appear smaller.

Generation of bulk TCR libraries relied on previously described methods and listed TCR primers. Using its own MiXCR run on the PCR reads, TCRdb lists one record per CDR3 protein. Counted here are around 470,000 distinct CDR3 sequences, roughly 24% occurring once; the ten biggest clones make up 0.76%. Source material for naive CD8 libraries was roughly 17,000 to 1,100,000 sorted cells, with 10%, 30% or 50% RNA. This clonotype was counted between two and nine times. Antigen specificity is unknown. Trimming stripped 2 bases from V and 0 bases from J, with 11 bases between. From germline, CDR1 is MNHEY and CDR2 SVGEGT. The CDR3 has 16 residues.

This clonotype was obtained from a human donor in good health. Some libraries in this study had Jurkat cell RNA spiked in. The chain is built from TRBV6-2 or TRBV6-3 and TRBJ2-4, with D unresolved. The sample comprised naive CD8+ T cells from blood, with Jurkat cell RNA spiked in. Subset in this sample: FACS-sorted CD8+CD4-CCR7+CD45RA+ naive T cells. The CDR3 DNA sequence: TGTGCCAGCAGTTACCCCGGAACACTAGCCAAAAACATTCAGTACTTC. This translates into CASSYPGTLAKNIQYF.